This entry lists 21 T cell receptor beta chains sequenced from one sample in a study of blood T cell repertoires in COVID-19. Sequenced by immunoSEQ multiplex PCR; TCRdb stores in-frame clones only, minus some. Of 100,000 to 150,000 clones listed, roughly 85% are singletons. Sequences were obtained from peripheral blood. The receptor set was obtained from a woman older than 75 with acute or convalescent COVID-19.

The chain uses TRBV19 and TRBJ1-2; possibly TRBD1 for D (5 bases). The CDR3 extends over 16 amino acids. V gave up 1 base and J gave up 3 bases, with 15 bases separating them. CDR1 LNHDA and CDR2 SQIVND come from the germline V gene (reference sequence). CDR3 DNA: TGTGCCAGTAGTATAGCCGGGCAGGGTGGTCACTATGGCTACACCTTC. Its translation is CASSIAGQGGHYGYTF.

The gene calls are TRBV6-5 and TRBJ1-4, with 7 bases matching TRBD1. The CDR3 has 15 residues. V shed 6 bases, J shed 4 bases, and the junction held 8 bases outside the gene matches. The germline V gene encodes CDR1 MNHEY and CDR2 SVGAGI. As DNA, the CDR3 is TGTGCCAGCAGCCCCCTGACAGGGAGTAATGAAAAACTGTTTTTT. Residues: CASSPLTGSNEKLFF.

Notes on this clone: One end of the junction fails to match germline, which may point to a read error. The chain links TRBV6-1 to TRBJ1-5; 7 nucleotides align to TRBD1. This CDR3 is built from 13 residues. Germline CDR1 is MNHNS and CDR2 is SASEGT. CDR3 loop: CASSEVDRAPLVF. The DNA of the CDR3 is TGTGCCAGCAGTGAGGTAGACAGGGCTCCCCTGGTTTTT.

The chain couples TRBV4-1 to TRBJ2-1; 8 nucleotides match TRBD2. The CDR3 runs to 17 residues. Germline-derived CDR1 and CDR2 are MGHRA and YSYEKL. The ends lost 3 bases at V and 1 base at J; junction bases unmatched: 8. CDR3 coding DNA: TGCGCCAGCAGCCAGCGCCTACTAGCGGAGTCCTACAATGAGCAGTTCTTC. Amino acid sequence: CASSQRLLAESYNEQFF.

The chain couples TRBV3-1 (or the pseudogene TRBV3-2) to TRBJ1-6, with D possibly matching TRBD1 (5 bases). The CDR3 length is 13 residues. V shed 0 bases and J shed 10 bases, with 7 bases lying between them. Germline V gene lookup returns CDR1 LGHDT and CDR2 YNNKEL (reference sequence). Here the CDR3 DNA reads TGTGCCAGCAGCCAAGATCGGGGGTCACCCCTCCACTTT. As protein: CASSQDRGSPLHF.

The chain employs TRBV10-1 and TRBJ1-1; TRBD1 is a possible D gene (6 bases). CDR1 and CDR2 (germline): WNHNN, SYGVQD (reference sequence). This CDR3 is 16 amino acids long. V dropped 0 bases and J dropped 4 bases, with 15 bases sitting between them. CDR3 in amino acids: CASSESRGGQGTEAFF. CDR3 in DNA: TGCGCCAGCAGTGAGTCTCGGGGGGGGCAGGGCACTGAAGCTTTCTTT.

V usage is TRBV5-4 and J usage is TRBJ1-4; tentatively, D is TRBD1 (6 bases). This CDR3 is built from 16 residues. Per germline, CDR1 SGHNT and CDR2 YYREEE (reference sequence). Trimming pared 6 bases from V and 1 base from J, leaving 16 bases between. The CDR3 DNA is TGTGCCAGCAACCATGGGGGCTCAGGAACTAATGAAAAACTGTTTTTT. Residues: CASNHGGSGTNEKLFF. The complete variable domain, with remaining parts taken from reference TRBV5-4 and TRBJ1-4, reads ETGVTQSPTHLIKTRGQQVTLRCSSQSGHNTVSWYQQALGQGPQFIFQYYREEENGRGNFPPRFSGLQFPNYSSELNVNALELDDSALYLCASNHGGSGTNEKLFFGSGTQLSVL.

The chain couples TRBV12-5 to TRBJ2-3; the D gene is possibly TRBD1 (5 bases). The CDR3 has 14 residues. Germline V gene data show CDR1 as LGHNT and CDR2 as FRNRAP. V was clipped by 5 bases and J by 0 bases, with 9 bases between them. The CDR3 reads CASGTGDSTDTQYF. CDR3 bases: TGTGCTAGTGGTACAGGTGATAGCACAGATACGCAGTATTTT.

The V and J genes are TRBV6-5 and TRBJ1-5; D ambiguous. V shed 4 bases and J shed 2 bases, with 9 bases lying between them. CDR3 size: 14 residues. Germline values: CDR1 MNHEY, CDR2 SVGAGI. The CDR3 here is CASSSAGGNQPQHF. CDR3 DNA sequence: TGTGCCAGCAGTTCAGCGGGAGGCAATCAGCCCCAGCATTTT.

The rearrangement joins TRBV9 to TRBJ1-2, with D perhaps matching TRBD1 (5 bases). The CDR3 contains 12 residues. CDR1 SGDLS and CDR2 YYNGEE come from the germline V gene. V was clipped by 5 bases and J by 8 bases, with 13 bases between them. CDR3: CASSRQGNGYTF. In nucleotides, the CDR3 is TGTGCCAGCAGTCGGCAGGGTAACGGCTACACCTTC.

Regarding this clone: Other DNA sequences in the sample encode the same CDR3. The chain links TRBV5-1 to TRBJ2-3; D not certain. The CDR3 has 13 residues. Trimming removed 0 bases at V and 2 bases at J, with 4 bases between. Germline loops: CDR1 SGHRS, CDR2 YFSETQ. CDR3 bases: TGCGCCAGCAGCTTGGGAGACACAGATACGCAGTATTTT. Residues: CASSLGDTDTQYF.

The V and J genes are TRBV29-1 and TRBJ1-2; tentatively, D is TRBD1 (6 bases). Germline V gene sequence: CDR1 SQVTM, CDR2 ANQGSEA. V lost 3 bases, J lost 2 bases, and 7 bases lay in between. CDR3 size: 12 residues. The CDR3 reads CSVEDSNYGYTF. DNA of the CDR3: TGCAGCGTTGAGGACAGCAACTATGGCTACACCTTC.

The V call is TRBV2, the J call TRBJ1-2, with D unresolved. The CDR3 runs 11 residues. CDR1 SNHLY and CDR2 FYNNEI come from the germline V gene. V lost 2 bases to trimming and J lost 7 bases, with 5 bases between them. CDR3 protein: CASSETGGYTF. The CDR3, as DNA: TGTGCCAGCAGTGAAACGGGTGGCTACACCTTC.

The chain couples TRBV11-2 to TRBJ1-1; TRBD1 might be the D (5 bases). Germline V gene lookup returns CDR1 SGHAT and CDR2 FQNNGV. This CDR3 region has 14 residues. The V end was cut by 5 bases, the J end by 5 bases, with 15 bases between. CDR3 residues: CASSPGGRKTEAFF. Written as DNA, the CDR3 is TGTGCCAGCAGCCCGGGGGGAAGGAAGACTGAAGCTTTCTTT.

This chain joins TRBV5-8 and TRBJ1-2; tentatively, D is TRBD1 (6 bases). Per germline, CDR1 SGHTS and CDR2 YDEGEE. This CDR3 region has 13 residues. Trimming pared 2 bases from V and 3 bases from J, leaving 8 bases between. CDR3 region: CASSLNRDYGYTF. The CDR3 DNA is TGTGCCAGCAGCTTAAACAGGGACTATGGCTACACCTTC. Based on the CDR3 plus reference TRBV5-8 and TRBJ1-2, the full variable domain is EAGVTQSPTHLIKTRGQQATLRCSPISGHTSVYWYQQALGLGLQFLLWYDEGEERNRGNFPPRFSGRQFPNYSSELNVNALELEDSALYLCASSLNRDYGYTFGSGTRLTVV.

The chain carries TRBV14 and TRBJ2-7; weak D call: TRBD1 (6 bases). V lost 0 bases and J 3 bases, leaving 12 bases between the germline ends. The germline gives CDR1 SGHDN, CDR2 FVKESK. This CDR3 spans 15 amino acids. The chain's CDR3 is CASSQDRGSSYEQYF. CDR3 bases: TGTGCCAGCAGCCAAGACAGGGGTAGTAGCTACGAGCAGTACTTC.

This sequence joins TRBV28 and TRBJ1-1, with 8 nucleotides matching TRBD1. Unmatched junction bases numbered 3, after V lost 3 bases and J lost 3 bases. Germline V gives CDR1 MDHEN, CDR2 SYDVKM. This CDR3 comprises 14 residues. CDR3 protein: CASSFRGRYTEAFF. The DNA for the CDR3 is TGTGCCAGCAGTTTCAGGGGGCGGTACACTGAAGCTTTCTTT.

The V and J genes are TRBV5-1 and TRBJ2-1, with 9 bases matching TRBD1. Germline assignment: CDR1 SGHRS and CDR2 YFSETQ. Germline trimming cut 3 bases from V and 4 bases from J; bases unmatched to any gene: 5. The CDR3 is made up of 15 amino acids. CDR3 sequence reads: CASSSTGGGYNEQFF. DNA of the CDR3: TGCGCCAGCAGCTCCACAGGGGGCGGATACAATGAGCAGTTCTTC.

This chain uses TRBV15 with TRBJ1-2; weak D call: TRBD1 (5 bases). The CDR3 consists of 13 residues. Per the germline V gene, CDR1 is LNHNV and CDR2 is YYDKDF (reference sequence). Trimming shortened V by 1 base and J by 8 bases, and 11 bases separated the two germline ends. CDR3 in DNA: TGTGCCACCAGCAGAGGCCAGGCAGGGGGCTACACCTTC. Encoded protein: CATSRGQAGGYTF.

V gene TRBV28 combines with J gene TRBJ1-5; no reliable D call. Trimming removed 4 bases from V and 7 bases from J, with 8 bases in between. The CDR3 consists of 12 residues. CDR1 and CDR2 (germline): MDHEN, SYDVKM. CDR3 loop: CASSSQRQPQHF. Written as DNA, the CDR3 is TGTGCCAGCAGTTCCCAGCGCCAGCCCCAGCATTTT.

V usage is TRBV28 and J usage is TRBJ2-7, with D tentatively TRBD1 (6 bases). Germline V gives CDR1 MDHEN, CDR2 SYDVKM. There are 13 residues in the CDR3. V lost 6 bases to trimming and J lost 8 bases, with 17 bases between them. This chain's CDR3 is CASSVGAPEKQYV. The CDR3 coding sequence is TGTGCCAGCAGCGTGGGGGCCCCTGAGAAGCAGTACGTC.